The rows below give T cell receptor beta chains drawn from one sample of a study of response to subunit inactivated influenza vaccine. In TCRdb, the RT-PCR reads were re-called with MiXCR into one record per CDR3 protein. The table includes more than 450,000 distinct CDR3 sequences, over 9% detected once. This sample also appeared in a second study, on T cells expressing NK-cell markers.

This specimen was PBMCs from blood, taken on the day of vaccination. These receptors were obtained from a man between 50 and 59 years old who received an inactivated influenza vaccine. CDR3s include the opening cysteine and the closing phenylalanine or tryptophan. The order of the fields is J gene, V gene, clone size, D gene, CDR3 protein, CDR3 DNA. A D gene is named only where the DNA matches it firmly. Clone size, where shown, is once, few, many, or a class for clones that have expanded.

>TRBJ2-7|TRBV19|few|TRBD2
CASSIGDGRAYEQYF
TGTGCCAGTAGTATAGGAGACGGGAGGGCCTACGAGCAGTACTTC
>TRBJ2-1|TRBV12-3/TRBV12-4|few|NA
CASSLAQRDGNEQFF
TGTGCCAGCAGTTTAGCGCAAAGGGACGGTAATGAGCAGTTCTTC
>TRBJ2-1|TRBV30|NA|TRBD1
CAWSVRLMGQGASNEQFF
TGTGCCTGGAGTGTACGGTTGATGGGACAGGGGGCGAGTAATGAGCAGTTCTTC
>TRBJ1-5|TRBV12-3/TRBV12-4|NA|NA
CASSSGTSPQHF
TGTGCCAGCAGCTCCGGGACCAGCCCCCAGCATTTT
>TRBJ2-3|TRBV24-1|many|NA
CATRGVEGSGDTQYF
TGTGCCACCCGTGGTGTTGAGGGATCTGGAGATACGCAGTATTTT
>TRBJ2-4|TRBV6-5|few|NA
CASSYRQEGGIQYF
TGTGCCAGCAGTTACCGACAGGAGGGGGGCATTCAGTACTTC
>TRBJ2-7|TRBV10-2|many|NA
CASGRDRVYEQYF
TGCGCCAGCGGGCGGGACAGAGTCTACGAGCAGTACTTC
>TRBJ2-7|TRBV7-9|NA|NA
CASSDNTRRSEQYF
TGTGCCAGCAGCGATAACACTAGGAGGAGCGAGCAGTACTTC
>TRBJ2-5|TRBV3-1|NA|TRBD1
CASSQNTGTGSQETQYF
TGTGCCAGCAGCCAAAATACCGGGACAGGGTCCCAAGAGACCCAGTACTTC
>TRBJ2-1|TRBV7-2|NA|NA
CASSQTGRIYNEQFF
TGTGCCAGCAGCCAGACGGGCAGAATCTACAATGAGCAGTTCTTC
>TRBJ2-7|TRBV6-1|NA|TRBD1
CASSRGQGRTYEQYF
TGTGCCAGCAGTCGAGGACAGGGGCGGACCTACGAGCAGTACTTC
>TRBJ2-3|TRBV4-3|few|NA
CASSQDRTWDTQYF
TGCGCCAGCAGCCAAGATCGCACCTGGGATACGCAGTATTTT
>TRBJ1-4|TRBV4-3|NA|TRBD1
CASSHVGQGPEKLFF
TGCGCCAGCAGTCATGTGGGACAGGGGCCCGAAAAACTGTTTTTT
>TRBJ2-7|TRBV6-2/TRBV6-3|few|NA
CASSWLDREQYF
TGTGCCAGCAGTTGGTTGGATCGCGAGCAGTACTTC
>TRBJ2-1|TRBV6-1|few|NA
CASSAFRVNPYNEQFF
TGTGCCAGCAGTGCCTTTCGGGTAAACCCCTACAATGAGCAGTTCTTC
>TRBJ2-1|TRBV6-2/TRBV6-3|few|TRBD2
CASSFPTSGSGSSDEQFF
TGTGCCAGCAGTTTCCCGACTAGCGGGAGTGGTAGTAGCGATGAGCAGTTCTTC
>TRBJ1-5|TRBV29-1|few|TRBD1
CSAGTGGYSNQPQHF
TGCAGCGCTGGGACAGGGGGTTATAGCAATCAGCCCCAGCATTTT
>TRBJ1-3|TRBV3-1|NA|NA
CASSRNSNSGNTIYF
TGTGCCAGCAGCCGTAACAGCAACTCTGGAAACACCATATATTTT
>TRBJ2-5|TRBV7-2|few|NA
CASSLRVLQAQYF
TGTGCCAGCAGCTTACGGGTATTACAGGCGCAGTACTTC
>TRBJ2-7|TRBV6-2/TRBV6-3|few|TRBD2
CASSYWTSGRNEQYF
TGTGCCAGCAGTTATTGGACTAGCGGGAGAAACGAGCAGTACTTC
>TRBJ2-1|TRBV7-8|NA|NA
CASNQEGHEQFF
TGTGCCAGCAACCAGGAAGGCCATGAGCAGTTCTTC
>TRBJ1-3|TRBV12-3/TRBV12-4|NA|NA
CASSLRLISSGNTIYF
TGTGCCAGCAGTCTCAGGCTTATTTCCTCCGGAAACACCATATATTTT
>TRBJ2-7|TRBV6-2/TRBV6-3|NA|TRBD2
CASSLYLAAISYEQYF
TGTGCCAGCAGCCTTTATCTAGCGGCCATCTCCTACGAGCAGTACTTC
>TRBJ2-1|TRBV28|NA|TRBD1
CASSYPRGRHKDEQFF
TGTGCCAGCAGCTATCCCAGGGGGCGCCATAAGGATGAGCAGTTCTTC
>TRBJ2-7|TRBV21-1|few|NA
CASSKKMLESYEQYF
TGTGCCAGCAGCAAAAAAATGCTAGAAAGCTACGAGCAGTACTTC
>TRBJ2-1|TRBV12-3/TRBV12-4|few|NA
CASSLVGGQFF
TGTGCCAGCAGTTTAGTTGGGGGGCAGTTCTTC
>TRBJ1-1|TRBV4-3|NA|NA
CASSQESQGIEAFF
TGCGCCAGCAGCCAAGAGAGCCAGGGGATTGAAGCTTTCTTT
>TRBJ1-1|TRBV7-9|NA|NA
CASSLGTFSPFF
TGTGCCAGCAGCTTAGGGACATTCTCCCCTTTCTTT
>TRBJ2-1|TRBV18|NA|NA
CASSPLAGQGNYNEQFF
TGTGCCAGCTCACCACTAGCGGGCCAGGGGAACTACAATGAGCAGTTCTTC
>TRBJ2-5|TRBV28|few|NA
CASKKAQQETQYF
TGTGCCAGCAAGAAAGCACAGCAAGAGACCCAGTACTTC
>TRBJ2-3|TRBV10-3|few|NA
CAISDPGTDTQYF
TGTGCCATCAGTGACCCAGGCACAGATACGCAGTATTTT
>TRBJ2-2|TRBV10-3|NA|NA
CAISQGRQNTGELFF
TGTGCCATCTCCCAGGGACGACAAAACACCGGGGAGCTGTTTTTT
>TRBJ2-7|TRBV6-5|NA|TRBD2
CASSYTPRLAGKDEQYF
TGTGCCAGCAGTTACACCCCTCGACTAGCGGGGAAGGACGAGCAGTACTTC
>TRBJ2-2|TRBV25-1|many|NA
CASGDPAAERPGELFF
TGTGCCAGCGGCGACCCGGCAGCGGAGAGACCCGGGGAGCTGTTTTTT
>TRBJ2-1|TRBV12-3/TRBV12-4|NA|NA
CASSFGSVNEQFF
TGTGCCAGCAGTTTTGGGTCAGTTAATGAGCAGTTCTTC
>TRBJ2-7|TRBV29-1|NA|TRBD1
CSVEDFTGTDYEQYF
TGCAGCGTTGAAGATTTCACCGGGACAGACTACGAGCAGTACTTC
>TRBJ2-7|TRBV7-8|NA|NA
CASSSLKQFYEQYF
TGTGCCAGCAGCTCCCTAAAACAGTTCTACGAGCAGTACTTC
>TRBJ2-7|TRBV6-2/TRBV6-3|NA|TRBD2
CASRGLRSGSLPTYEQYF
TGTGCCAGCAGGGGACTACGTAGCGGGAGCCTTCCGACCTACGAGCAGTACTTC
>TRBJ2-7|TRBV19|few|TRBD1
CASSSRQGSVYEQYF
TGTGCCAGTAGTTCACGACAGGGAAGCGTTTACGAGCAGTACTTC
>TRBJ2-2|TRBV30|NA|NA
CAWSPGGTGELFF
TGTGCCTGGAGCCCAGGAGGCACCGGGGAGCTGTTTTTT
>TRBJ2-1|TRBV20-1|NA|TRBD2
CSARRKREGLEVKNEQFF
TGCAGTGCTAGACGAAAACGGGAGGGCCTAGAGGTGAAGAATGAGCAGTTCTTC
>TRBJ1-4|TRBV20-1|few|NA
CSARDTLNEKLFF
TGCAGTGCTAGAGACACCCTAAATGAAAAACTGTTTTTT
>TRBJ2-7|TRBV10-1|NA|TRBD2
CASSGLAGSYEQYF
TGCGCCAGCAGTGGATTAGCGGGGTCCTACGAGCAGTACTTC
>TRBJ2-7|TRBV10-2|many|TRBD2
CASRRRGGISSYEQYF
TGCGCCAGCAGGCGGAGGGGAGGGATAAGCTCCTACGAGCAGTACTTC
>TRBJ2-2|TRBV21-1|NA|NA
CASSKGRLARTGELFF
TGTGCCAGCAGCAAAGGTCGGCTAGCGAGGACCGGGGAGCTGTTTTTT
>TRBJ2-5|TRBV7-2|NA|NA
CASRDGGETQYF
TGTGCCAGCAGGGATGGAGGGGAGACCCAGTACTTC
>TRBJ2-3|TRBV29-1|few|TRBD2
CSVAGLAGLTDTQYF
TGCAGCGTCGCTGGACTAGCGGGATTAACAGATACGCAGTATTTT
>TRBJ2-1|TRBV7-9|few|NA
CASGVRGNNEQFF
TGTGCCAGCGGCGTCCGGGGAAACAATGAGCAGTTCTTC
>TRBJ2-7|TRBV20-1|NA|NA
CSALRLTDSSYEQYF
TGCAGTGCCTTAAGGTTAACGGATAGCTCCTACGAGCAGTACTTC
>TRBJ1-4|TRBV20-1|NA|TRBD1
CSAYKPGQLNEKLFF
TGCAGTGCTTATAAGCCGGGACAGTTAAATGAAAAACTGTTTTTT
>TRBJ2-3|TRBV3-1|few|NA
CASSPRSGGNTQYF
TGTGCCAGCAGCCCTCGGTCTGGGGGCAATACGCAGTATTTT
>TRBJ2-1|TRBV11-2|few|NA
CASSLFGLYNEQFF
TGTGCCAGCAGCTTGTTTGGCCTATACAATGAGCAGTTCTTC
>TRBJ2-1|TRBV5-1|few|NA
CASSLEEGRLNEQFF
TGCGCCAGCAGCTTGGAGGAGGGCAGGTTGAATGAGCAGTTCTTC
>TRBJ2-1|TRBV20-1|many|NA
CSARSAGAYNEQFF
TGCAGTGCTAGATCCGCGGGGGCATACAATGAGCAGTTCTTC
>TRBJ2-1|TRBV11-2|NA|NA
CASSLYQGLLVKAGSYNEQFF
TGTGCCAGCAGCTTATATCAGGGGCTGCTGGTCAAGGCGGGCTCCTACAATGAGCAGTTCTTC
>TRBJ2-3|TRBV16|few|NA
CASSQSQADTQYF
TGTGCCAGCAGCCAATCCCAGGCAGATACGCAGTATTTT
>TRBJ1-2|TRBV29-1|NA|NA
CSVERAYGYTF
TGCAGCGTTGAAAGGGCCTATGGCTACACCTTC
>TRBJ2-2|TRBV12-3/TRBV12-4|NA|NA
CASSFSPAATPNTGELFF
TGTGCCAGCAGTTTCTCCCCCGCGGCCACCCCGAACACCGGGGAGCTGTTTTTT
>TRBJ2-5|TRBV28|few|NA
CASSFARELQETQYF
TGTGCCAGCAGTTTCGCCAGGGAGTTGCAAGAGACCCAGTACTTC